This TCR beta chain derives from a study of blood T cell repertoires in COVID-19. Across fewer than 25 US areas, participants ranged in age from about 18 to 100 years. Assay: immunoSEQ multiplex PCR; the TCRdb copy retains only in-frame clones and omits some. There are about 350,000 clones in the sample; about 90% occur only once, and 1% lies in the top ten. The sequence came from a woman aged 30 to 39 who had recovered from COVID-19. Material for sequencing was PBMCs or T cells enriched from blood (not recorded which).

CDR3 DNA sequence: TGCGCCAGCAGTGAGTACGGGACAGTAAGCACAGATACGCAGTATTTT. This translates into CASSEYGTVSTDTQYF. The chain links TRBV10-1 to TRBJ2-3; 7 positions agree with TRBD1. The CDR3 has 16 amino acids. Trimming removed 1 base from V and 0 bases from J; junction bases left unmatched: 4. Germline CDR1 is WNHNN and CDR2 is SYGVQD (reference sequence).